Listed below are T cell receptor beta chains from one sample, sequenced in a study of T cells expressing NK-cell markers. Reanalyzing the 5' RACE reads, TCRdb keeps one entry per CDR3 protein, without DNA. In total, the table holds about 380,000 distinct CDR3 sequences. Input material: blood T cells: a sorted CD56 or NKG2C T cell subset, CD4+ or CD8+ T cells, or bulk PBMC T cells (not recorded which). These receptors came from a man aged 18 to 70 in good health. Each CDR3 is given with its conserved first and last residue.

V gene: TRBV18
J gene: TRBJ1-1
CDR3 protein: CASSPAMNTEAFF

V gene: TRBV12-3/TRBV12-4
J gene: TRBJ2-7
CDR3 protein: CASSLRGGGTYEQYF

V gene: TRBV20-1
J gene: TRBJ2-2
CDR3 protein: CSAPRTSVNTGELFF

V gene: TRBV7-6
J gene: TRBJ2-3
CDR3 protein: CASSHKAGLAVDTQYF

V gene: TRBV28
J gene: TRBJ2-1
CDR3 protein: CASSPAGSNFHEQFF

V gene: TRBV20-1
J gene: TRBJ1-1
CDR3 protein: CSAREVRGLVAEAFF

V gene: TRBV7-7
J gene: TRBJ2-5
CDR3 protein: CASSFIGGQTQYF

V gene: TRBV15
J gene: TRBJ2-3
CDR3 protein: CATSRVRTGRDTQYF

V gene: TRBV28
J gene: TRBJ2-2
CDR3 protein: CASSLPLPGELFF

V gene: TRBV14
J gene: TRBJ2-1
CDR3 protein: CASSTRTSGGASEQFF

V gene: TRBV5-6
J gene: TRBJ2-4
CDR3 protein: CASSLAAGQHQNIQYF

V gene: TRBV27
J gene: TRBJ2-7
CDR3 protein: CASRRTGSYEQYF

V gene: TRBV5-1
J gene: TRBJ2-7
CDR3 protein: CASSLSLVESYEQYF

V gene: TRBV27
J gene: TRBJ1-1
CDR3 protein: CASRRQGMNTEAFF

V gene: TRBV1
J gene: TRBJ2-7
CDR3 protein: CTSSQTGPSYEQYF

V gene: TRBV6-5
J gene: TRBJ2-5
CDR3 protein: CASSSPTSQETQYF

V gene: TRBV11-2
J gene: TRBJ2-7
CDR3 protein: CASRTPSGGYEQYF

V gene: TRBV5-1
J gene: TRBJ1-4
CDR3 protein: CATHPEGATNEKLFF

V gene: TRBV4-1
J gene: TRBJ2-5
CDR3 protein: CASSQVSGGVNYQETQYF

V gene: TRBV18
J gene: TRBJ1-5
CDR3 protein: CASSSASSSTYNQPQHF

V gene: TRBV6-1
J gene: TRBJ1-4
CDR3 protein: CASSGSGGNEKLFF

V gene: TRBV7-9
J gene: TRBJ2-2
CDR3 protein: CASSLLRWGTGELFF